A single T cell receptor beta chain is shown here with its context. The data were taken from a study of identifying expanded T cells in peripheral blood. The CDR3 spans 16 residues. Looked up from germline, CDR1 is SGHVS and CDR2 is FNYEAQ. The V end was cut by 5 bases, the J end by 0 bases, with 14 bases between. Profiled with immunoSEQ multiplex PCR; TCRdb holds only in-frame clones, not every one. Found here are nearly 60,000 clones, around nine tenths of them singletons; the top ten hold 3.6%. The J gene is TRBJ2-1, the V gene TRBV7-6; a weak D match, TRBD2 (5 bases). The source is a person between 18 and 75 years old in good health. The specimen sequenced was blood. Here the CDR3 reads CASSQPRGSSYNEQFF. In nucleotides, the CDR3 is TGTGCCAGCAGCCAACCCCGGGGAAGCTCCTACAATGAGCAGTTCTTC.